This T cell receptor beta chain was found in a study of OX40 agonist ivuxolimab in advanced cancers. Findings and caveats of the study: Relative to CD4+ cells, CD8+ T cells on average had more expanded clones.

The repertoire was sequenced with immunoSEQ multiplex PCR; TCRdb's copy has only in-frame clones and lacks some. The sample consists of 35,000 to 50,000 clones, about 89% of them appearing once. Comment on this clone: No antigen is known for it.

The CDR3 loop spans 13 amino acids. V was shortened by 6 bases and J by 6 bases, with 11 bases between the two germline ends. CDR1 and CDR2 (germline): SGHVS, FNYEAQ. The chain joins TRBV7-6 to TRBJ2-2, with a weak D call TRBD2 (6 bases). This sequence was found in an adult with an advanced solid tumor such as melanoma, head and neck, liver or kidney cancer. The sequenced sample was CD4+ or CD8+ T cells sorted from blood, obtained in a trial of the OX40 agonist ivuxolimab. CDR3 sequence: CASRGTPSGELFF. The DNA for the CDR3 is TGTGCCAGCAGGGGGACTCCTTCCGGGGAGCTGTTTTTT.